The rows below give T cell receptor beta chains drawn from one sample of a study of blood T cell repertoires in COVID-19. The table came from immunoSEQ multiplex PCR; TCRdb's copy has only in-frame clones and leaves some out. The table records 100,000 to 150,000 clones, 70% to 85% of them present only once. The sequenced sample was peripheral blood. Receptors originate from a woman aged 80 or older with acute or convalescent COVID-19. Both conserved end residues are trimmed from each CDR3. Each record gives: V gene, D gene, J gene, CDR3 protein. D genes are given only for firm matches.

TRBV30	TRBD2	TRBJ2-1	AQNRAGARGNEQF
TRBV2	NA	TRBJ2-2	ASGPGSGELF
TRBV29-1	TRBD1	TRBJ1-2	SVEGTWVTRGPPSPNYGYT
TRBV30	NA	TRBJ2-2	AWSGVTGRTGELF
TRBV19	TRBD1	TRBJ1-1	ASRTGGNTEAF
TRBV27	NA	TRBJ1-2	ASSLDGSNGGYT
TRBV7-9	TRBD2	TRBJ2-5	ASSLGSGGRSKY
TRBV18	NA	TRBJ2-1	ASSPGNSYNEQF
TRBV27	NA	TRBJ2-1	ASSLLSGDDEQF
TRBV27	NA	TRBJ1-3	ASSTGIGNTIY
TRBV12-2	NA	TRBJ2-7	ASRFGTSGRPQSYEQY
TRBV7-9	NA	TRBJ1-1	ASSFGSRGAEAF
TRBV29-1	TRBD2	TRBJ2-2	SVVVVPVTSGRNTGELF
TRBV10-3	NA	TRBJ2-5	AISESMVLAPQETQY
TRBV7-2	TRBD2	TRBJ2-7	ASSPQRGAYEQY
TRBV5-6	TRBD1	TRBJ1-4	ASSLIGTGGTNEKLF
TRBV18	NA	TRBJ1-2	ASSPSTAPYGYT
TRBV29-1	NA	TRBJ1-2	SVASGRGYT
TRBV2	TRBD2	TRBJ2-5	ASGAGGPVTQY
TRBV10-3	NA	TRBJ2-7	ATSQATSYEQY
TRBV4-3	NA	TRBJ1-1	ASSQETSGASEAF
TRBV6-2/TRBV6-3	NA	TRBJ1-1	ASSRRPGGLGMNTEAF
TRBV11-1	NA	TRBJ1-1	ARGQTKNTEAF
TRBV2	NA	TRBJ1-1	ASKDSGEGTEAF
TRBV4-1	NA	TRBJ1-2	ASSLRGTEPRGYT
TRBV6-2/TRBV6-3	NA	TRBJ1-2	ASSYSKLGLPYGYT
TRBV21-1	NA	TRBJ1-1	ASSGGLENTEAF
TRBV7-9	NA	TRBJ1-2	ASSAGIYGYT
TRBV6-5	NA	TRBJ2-5	ASSYSIRETQY
TRBV27	TRBD1	TRBJ2-1	ASRTGGSLSNEQF
TRBV5-1	TRBD1	TRBJ2-7	ASRLGQGYEQY
TRBV5-4	NA	TRBJ1-6	ASSLNPPGLSPLH
TRBV7-8	NA	TRBJ2-5	ASSLGLETAQY
TRBV18	NA	TRBJ1-1	ASSPAGGFAEAF
TRBV18	TRBD1	TRBJ2-1	ASSPRALQGLSYNEQF
TRBV5-4	TRBD1	TRBJ1-2	ASRTGIEGYGYT
TRBV5-5	TRBD1	TRBJ1-6	ASSLLDRGDSPLH
TRBV7-7	TRBD1	TRBJ2-2	ASSLDPQGAGELF
TRBV9	NA	TRBJ1-5	ASSVGGGPGQPQH
TRBV30	NA	TRBJ2-5	AWTGGGQETQY
TRBV7-9	TRBD1	TRBJ2-1	ASSPGTGNTNEQF
TRBV7-2	NA	TRBJ1-1	ASSSTRQAEAF
TRBV4-1	NA	TRBJ1-5	ASSQDLGRINQPQH
TRBV7-9	NA	TRBJ1-3	ASSLGGGNTIY